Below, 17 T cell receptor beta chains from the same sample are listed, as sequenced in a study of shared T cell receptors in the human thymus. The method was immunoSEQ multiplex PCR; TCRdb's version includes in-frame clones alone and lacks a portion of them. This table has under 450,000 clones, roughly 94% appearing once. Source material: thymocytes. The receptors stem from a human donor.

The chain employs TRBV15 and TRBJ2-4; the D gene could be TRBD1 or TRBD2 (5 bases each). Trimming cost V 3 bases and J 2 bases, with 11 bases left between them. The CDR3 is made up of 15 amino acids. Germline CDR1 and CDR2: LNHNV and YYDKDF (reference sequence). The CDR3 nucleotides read TGTGCCACCAGCAGCACCGGGGCCCCCAAAAACATTCAGTACTTC. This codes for CATSSTGAPKNIQYF.

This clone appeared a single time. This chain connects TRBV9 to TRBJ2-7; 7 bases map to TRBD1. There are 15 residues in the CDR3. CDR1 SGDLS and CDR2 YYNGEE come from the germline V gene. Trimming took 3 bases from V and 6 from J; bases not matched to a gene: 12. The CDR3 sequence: CASSEWDSYDSEQYF. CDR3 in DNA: TGTGCCAGCAGCGAATGGGACAGCTACGACAGCGAGCAGTACTTC.

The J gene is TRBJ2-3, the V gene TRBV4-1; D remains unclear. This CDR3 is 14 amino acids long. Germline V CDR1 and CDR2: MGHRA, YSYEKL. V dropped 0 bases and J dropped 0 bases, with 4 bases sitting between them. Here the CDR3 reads CASSQDYSTDTQYF. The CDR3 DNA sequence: TGCGCCAGCAGCCAAGATTACAGCACAGATACGCAGTATTTT.

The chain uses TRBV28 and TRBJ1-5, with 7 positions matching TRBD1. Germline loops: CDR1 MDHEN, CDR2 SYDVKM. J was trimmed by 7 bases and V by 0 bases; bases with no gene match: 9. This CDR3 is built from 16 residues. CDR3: CASSLWYEGAGQPQHF. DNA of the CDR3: TGTGCCAGCAGTTTATGGTATGAGGGGGCCGGGCAGCCCCAGCATTTT. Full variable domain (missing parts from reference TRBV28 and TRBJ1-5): DVKVTQSSRYLVKRTGEKVFLECVQDMDHENMFWYRQDPGLGLRLIYFSYDVKMKEKGDIPEGYSVSREKKERFSLILESASTNQTSMYLCASSLWYEGAGQPQHFGDGTRLSIL.

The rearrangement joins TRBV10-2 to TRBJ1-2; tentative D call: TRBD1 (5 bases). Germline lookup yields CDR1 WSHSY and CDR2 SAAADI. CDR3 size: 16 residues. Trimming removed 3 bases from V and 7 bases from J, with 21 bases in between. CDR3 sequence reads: CASSDPPAGGAGGYTF. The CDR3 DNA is TGCGCCAGCAGTGACCCCCCGGCGGGCGGGGCTGGTGGCTACACCTTC.

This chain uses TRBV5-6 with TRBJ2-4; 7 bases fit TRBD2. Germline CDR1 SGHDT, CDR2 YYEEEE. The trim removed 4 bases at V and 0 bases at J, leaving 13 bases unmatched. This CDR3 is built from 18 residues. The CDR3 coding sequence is TGTGCCAGCAGCCCCTCCGTGGGAGGGCAGCTAGCCAAAAACATTCAGTACTTC. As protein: CASSPSVGGQLAKNIQYF. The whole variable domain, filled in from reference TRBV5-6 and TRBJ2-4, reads DAGVTQSPTHLIKTRGQQVTLRCSPKSGHDTVSWYQQALGQGPQFIFQYYEEEERQRGNFPDRFSGHQFPNYSSELNVNALLLGDSALYLCASSPSVGGQLAKNIQYFGAGTRLSVL.

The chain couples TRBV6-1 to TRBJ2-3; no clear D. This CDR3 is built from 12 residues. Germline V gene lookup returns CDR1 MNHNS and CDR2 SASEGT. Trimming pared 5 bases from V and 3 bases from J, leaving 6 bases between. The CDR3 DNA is TGTGCCAGCAGTCGGGCTACAGATACGCAGTATTTT. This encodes CASSRATDTQYF.

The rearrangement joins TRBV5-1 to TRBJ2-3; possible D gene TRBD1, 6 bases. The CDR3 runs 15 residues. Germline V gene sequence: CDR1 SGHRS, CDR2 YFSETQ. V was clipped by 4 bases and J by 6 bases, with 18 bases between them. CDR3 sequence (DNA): TGCGCCAGCAGCCAAGAGGGGGACGGGATCGATACGCAGTATTTT. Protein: CASSQEGDGIDTQYF.

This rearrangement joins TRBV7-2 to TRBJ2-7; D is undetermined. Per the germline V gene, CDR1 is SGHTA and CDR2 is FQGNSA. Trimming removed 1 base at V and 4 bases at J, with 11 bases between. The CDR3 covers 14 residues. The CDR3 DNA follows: TGTGCCAGCAGCTTAGGACCGCTATCGTACGAGCAGTACTTC. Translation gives CASSLGPLSYEQYF.

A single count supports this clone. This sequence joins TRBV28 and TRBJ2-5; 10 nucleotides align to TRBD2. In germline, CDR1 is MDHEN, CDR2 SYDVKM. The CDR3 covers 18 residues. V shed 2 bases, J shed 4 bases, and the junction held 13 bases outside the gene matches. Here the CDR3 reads CASSLAPLAGEIRETQYF. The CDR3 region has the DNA TGTGCCAGCAGTTTAGCCCCTCTAGCGGGAGAAATTCGAGAGACCCAGTACTTC.

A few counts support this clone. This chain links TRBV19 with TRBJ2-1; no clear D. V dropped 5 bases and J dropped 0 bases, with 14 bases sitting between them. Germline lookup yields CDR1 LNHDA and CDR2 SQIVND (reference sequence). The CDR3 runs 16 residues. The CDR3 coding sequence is TGTGCCAGTAGTGCGAACCCGAAGAGCTCCTACAATGAGCAGTTCTTC. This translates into CASSANPKSSYNEQFF.

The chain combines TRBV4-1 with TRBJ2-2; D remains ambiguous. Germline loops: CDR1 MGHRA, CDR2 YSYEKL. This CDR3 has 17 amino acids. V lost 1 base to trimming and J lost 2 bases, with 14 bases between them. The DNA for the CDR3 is TGCGCCAGCAGCCAAGTCCCCGACCCAGGAAACACCGGGGAGCTGTTTTTT. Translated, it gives CASSQVPDPGNTGELFF.

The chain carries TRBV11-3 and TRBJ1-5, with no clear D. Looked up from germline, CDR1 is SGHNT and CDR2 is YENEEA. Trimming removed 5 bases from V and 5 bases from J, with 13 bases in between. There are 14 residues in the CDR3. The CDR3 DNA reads TGTGCCAGCAGCCCCGGGAGGGATGATCAGCCCCAGCATTTT. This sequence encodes CASSPGRDDQPQHF. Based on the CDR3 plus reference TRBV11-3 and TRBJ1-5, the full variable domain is EAGVVQSPRYKIIEKKQPVAFWCNPISGHNTLYWYLQNLGQGPELLIRYENEEAVDDSQLPKDRFSAERLKGVDSTLKIQPAELGDSAVYLCASSPGRDDQPQHFGDGTRLSIL.

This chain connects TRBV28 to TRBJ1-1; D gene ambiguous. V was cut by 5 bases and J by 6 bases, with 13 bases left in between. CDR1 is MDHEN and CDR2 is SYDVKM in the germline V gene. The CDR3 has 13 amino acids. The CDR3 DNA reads TGTGCCAGCAGTCCCTTTGATATCCCTGAAGCTTTCTTT. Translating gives CASSPFDIPEAFF.

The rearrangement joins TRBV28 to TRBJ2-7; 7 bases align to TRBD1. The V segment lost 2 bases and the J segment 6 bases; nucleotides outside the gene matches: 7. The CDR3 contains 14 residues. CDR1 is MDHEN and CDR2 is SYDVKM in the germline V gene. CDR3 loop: CASSLIDRAGEQYF. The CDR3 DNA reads TGTGCCAGCAGTTTAATCGACAGGGCGGGCGAGCAGTACTTC.

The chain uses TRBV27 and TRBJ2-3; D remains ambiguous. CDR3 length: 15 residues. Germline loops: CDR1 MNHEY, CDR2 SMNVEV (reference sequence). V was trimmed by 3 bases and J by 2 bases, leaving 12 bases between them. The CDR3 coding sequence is TGTGCCAGCAGTTTGGATCCGAAACTCACAGATACGCAGTATTTT. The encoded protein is CASSLDPKLTDTQYF.

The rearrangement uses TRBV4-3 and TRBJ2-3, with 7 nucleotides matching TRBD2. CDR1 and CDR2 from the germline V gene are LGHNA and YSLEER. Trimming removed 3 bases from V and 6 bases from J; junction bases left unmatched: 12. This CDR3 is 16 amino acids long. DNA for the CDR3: TGCGCCAGCAGCCATTCCCTAGCGGACAATGGGGATACGCAGTATTTT. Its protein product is CASSHSLADNGDTQYF.